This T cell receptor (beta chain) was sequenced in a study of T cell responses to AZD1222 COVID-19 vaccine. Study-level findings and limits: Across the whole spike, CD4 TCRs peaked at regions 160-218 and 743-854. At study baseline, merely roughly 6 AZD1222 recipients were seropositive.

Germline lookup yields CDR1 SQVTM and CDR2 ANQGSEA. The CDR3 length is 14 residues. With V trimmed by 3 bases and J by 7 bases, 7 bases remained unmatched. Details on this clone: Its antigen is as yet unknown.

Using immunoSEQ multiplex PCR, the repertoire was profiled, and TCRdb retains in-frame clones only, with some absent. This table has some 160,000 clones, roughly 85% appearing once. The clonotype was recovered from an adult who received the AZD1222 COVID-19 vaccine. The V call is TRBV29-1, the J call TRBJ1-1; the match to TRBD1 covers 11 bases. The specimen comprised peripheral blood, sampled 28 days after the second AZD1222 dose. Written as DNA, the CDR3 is TGCAGCGTTGAGGCACCGGGACAGGGGGGTGAAGCTTTCTTT. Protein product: CSVEAPGQGGEAFF. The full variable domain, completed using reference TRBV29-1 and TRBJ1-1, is SAVISQKPSRDICQRGTSLTIQCQVDSQVTMMFWYRQQPGQSLTLIATANQGSEATYESGFVIDKFPISRPNLTFSTLTVSNMSPEDSSIYLCSVEAPGQGGEAFFGQGTRLTVV.